This T cell receptor beta chain was identified during a study of control samples from healthy donors and cancer patients (dated by TCRdb to the early 2020s). As for this clone: It lacks a known antigen. No much larger clone is present one base from it, and per-base qualities are unavailable.

The library was generated by the immunoSEQ multiplex PCR assay. Held by TCRdb, this immuneACCESS table contains in-frame sequences only and omits some clones. Under half of the omission traces to an unresolved V gene where checked; the cause of the rest is unknown. Across this sample there are some 410,000 clones, with over 75% seen only once. The top ten constitute 5.5% to 8% of the sample. The junction shows trimming of 3 bases on V and 2 bases on J, plus 16 bases between the germline ends. The CDR3 holds 15 amino acids from the cysteine to the phenylalanine. Only the CDR3 portion is preserved as DNA: 45 bases, with reading frame beginning at the first base. Per the germline V gene (reference sequence), DFQATT is the CDR1 and SNEGSKA is the CDR2.

The chain uses TRBV20-1 and TRBJ1-1; the D gene is unclear. Sequencing input: PBMCs. This TCR derives from a man aged 35-49 years with head and neck cancer. The CDR3 reads as follows: CSASLLSTYNTEAFF. In nucleotides, the sequence is TGCAGTGCTAGTCTCCTCAGTACCTATAACACTGAAGCTTTCTTT.